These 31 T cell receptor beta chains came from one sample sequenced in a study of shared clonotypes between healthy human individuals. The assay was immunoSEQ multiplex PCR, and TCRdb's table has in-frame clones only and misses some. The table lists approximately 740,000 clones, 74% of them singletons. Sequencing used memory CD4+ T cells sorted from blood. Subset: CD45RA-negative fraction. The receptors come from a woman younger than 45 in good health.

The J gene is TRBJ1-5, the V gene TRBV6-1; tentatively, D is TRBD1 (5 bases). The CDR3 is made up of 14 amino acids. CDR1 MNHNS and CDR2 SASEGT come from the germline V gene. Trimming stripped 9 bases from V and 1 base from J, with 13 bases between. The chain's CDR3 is CASTNQGSNQPQHF. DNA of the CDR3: TGTGCCAGTACGAACCAGGGAAGCAATCAGCCCCAGCATTTT.

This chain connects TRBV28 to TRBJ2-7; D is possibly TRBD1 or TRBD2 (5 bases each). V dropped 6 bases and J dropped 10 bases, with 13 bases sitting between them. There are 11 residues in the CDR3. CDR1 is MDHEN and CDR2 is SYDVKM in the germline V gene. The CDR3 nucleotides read TGTGCCAGCAGCATTCGGGACGGACAGTACTTC. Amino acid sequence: CASSIRDGQYF.

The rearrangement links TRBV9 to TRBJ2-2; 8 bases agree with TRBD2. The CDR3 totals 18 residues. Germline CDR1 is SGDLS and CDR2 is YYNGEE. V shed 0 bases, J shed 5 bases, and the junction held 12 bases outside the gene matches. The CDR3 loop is CASSVGPTAGVGTGELFF. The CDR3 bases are TGTGCCAGCAGCGTAGGACCTACAGCGGGAGTAGGAACCGGGGAGCTGTTTTTT.

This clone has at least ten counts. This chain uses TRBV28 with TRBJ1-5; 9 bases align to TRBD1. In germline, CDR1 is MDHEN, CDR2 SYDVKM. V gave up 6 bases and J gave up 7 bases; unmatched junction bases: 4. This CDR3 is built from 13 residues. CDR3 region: CASRDRGRQPQHF. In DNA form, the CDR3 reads TGTGCCAGCAGGGACAGGGGCCGGCAGCCCCAGCATTTT.

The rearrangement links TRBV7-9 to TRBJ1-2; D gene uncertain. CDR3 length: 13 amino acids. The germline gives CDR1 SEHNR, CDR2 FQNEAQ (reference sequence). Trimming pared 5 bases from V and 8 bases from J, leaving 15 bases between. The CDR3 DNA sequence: TGTGCCAGCAGCGCCCGGGAGAAGAGGGGCTACACCTTC. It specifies CASSAREKRGYTF. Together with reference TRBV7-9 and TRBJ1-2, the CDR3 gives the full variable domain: DTGVSQNPRHKITKRGQNVTFRCDPISEHNRLYWYRQTLGQGPEFLTYFQNEAQLEKSRLLSDRFSAERPKGSFSTLEIQRTEQGDSAMYLCASSAREKRGYTFGSGTRLTVV.

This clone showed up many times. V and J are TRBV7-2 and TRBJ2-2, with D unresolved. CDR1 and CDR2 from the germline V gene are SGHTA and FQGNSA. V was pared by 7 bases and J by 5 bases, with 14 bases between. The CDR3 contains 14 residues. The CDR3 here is CASNIFQKTGELFF. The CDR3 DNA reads TGTGCCAGCAACATTTTCCAGAAAACCGGGGAGCTGTTTTTT.

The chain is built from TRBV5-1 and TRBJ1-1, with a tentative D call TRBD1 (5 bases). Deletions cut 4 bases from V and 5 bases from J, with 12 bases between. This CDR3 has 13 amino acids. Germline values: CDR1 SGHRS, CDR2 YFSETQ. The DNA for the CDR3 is TGCGCCAGCAGCACCGACAGAGCAACTGAAGCTTTCTTT. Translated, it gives CASSTDRATEAFF. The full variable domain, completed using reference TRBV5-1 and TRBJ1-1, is KAGVTQTPRYLIKTRGQQVTLSCSPISGHRSVSWYQQTPGQGLQFLFEYFSETQRNKGNFPGRFSGRQFSNSRSEMNVSTLELGDSALYLCASSTDRATEAFFGQGTRLTVV.

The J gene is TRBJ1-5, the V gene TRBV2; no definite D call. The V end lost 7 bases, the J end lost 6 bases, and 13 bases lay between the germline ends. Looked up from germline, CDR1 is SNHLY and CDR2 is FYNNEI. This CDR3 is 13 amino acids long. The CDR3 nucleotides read TGTGCCAGCACCCCAGAGGCGGGTCAGCCCCAGCATTTT. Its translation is CASTPEAGQPQHF.

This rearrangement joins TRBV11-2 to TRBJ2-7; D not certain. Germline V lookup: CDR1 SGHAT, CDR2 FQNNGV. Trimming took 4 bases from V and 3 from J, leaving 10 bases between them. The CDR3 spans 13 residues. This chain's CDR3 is CASSSREDYEQYF. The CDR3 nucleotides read TGTGCCAGCAGCTCCAGAGAGGACTACGAGCAGTACTTC.

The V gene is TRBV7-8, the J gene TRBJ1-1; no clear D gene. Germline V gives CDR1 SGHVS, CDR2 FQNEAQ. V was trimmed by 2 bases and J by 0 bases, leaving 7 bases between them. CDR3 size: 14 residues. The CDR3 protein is CASSLLALNTEAFF. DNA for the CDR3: TGTGCCAGCAGCTTATTGGCCTTGAACACTGAAGCTTTCTTT.

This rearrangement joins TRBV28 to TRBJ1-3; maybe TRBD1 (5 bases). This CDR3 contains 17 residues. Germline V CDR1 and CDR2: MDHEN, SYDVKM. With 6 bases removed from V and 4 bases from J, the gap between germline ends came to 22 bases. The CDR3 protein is CASRSPGTQTSGNTIYF. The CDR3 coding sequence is TGTGCCAGCAGATCTCCCGGGACTCAGACCTCGGGAAACACCATATATTTT.

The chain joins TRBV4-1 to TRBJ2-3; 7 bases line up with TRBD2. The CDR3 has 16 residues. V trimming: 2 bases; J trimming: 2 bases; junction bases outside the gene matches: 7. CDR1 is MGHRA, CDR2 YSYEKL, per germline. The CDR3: CASSQSSGEFTDTQYF. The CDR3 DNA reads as TGCGCCAGCAGCCAATCCAGCGGGGAATTCACAGATACGCAGTATTTT.

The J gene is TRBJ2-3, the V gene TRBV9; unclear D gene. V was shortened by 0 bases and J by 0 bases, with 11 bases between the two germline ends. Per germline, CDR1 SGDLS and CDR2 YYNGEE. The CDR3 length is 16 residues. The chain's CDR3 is CASSVEGQSSTDTQYF. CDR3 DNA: TGTGCCAGCAGCGTAGAGGGCCAGTCTAGCACAGATACGCAGTATTTT.

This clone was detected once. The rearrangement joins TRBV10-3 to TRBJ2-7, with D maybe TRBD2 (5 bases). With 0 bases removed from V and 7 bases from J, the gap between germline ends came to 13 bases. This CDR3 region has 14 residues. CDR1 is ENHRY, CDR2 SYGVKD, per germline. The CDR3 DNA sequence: TGTGCCATCAGTGAGTCTACGAGCCGAGGGGAGCAGTACTTC. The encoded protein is CAISESTSRGEQYF.

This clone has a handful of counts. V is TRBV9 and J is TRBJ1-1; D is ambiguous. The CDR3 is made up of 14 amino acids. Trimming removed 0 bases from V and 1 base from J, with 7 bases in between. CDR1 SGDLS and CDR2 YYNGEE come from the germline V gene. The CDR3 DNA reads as TGTGCCAGCAGCGTAGCCCAGAAGAACACTGAAGCTTTCTTT. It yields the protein CASSVAQKNTEAFF.

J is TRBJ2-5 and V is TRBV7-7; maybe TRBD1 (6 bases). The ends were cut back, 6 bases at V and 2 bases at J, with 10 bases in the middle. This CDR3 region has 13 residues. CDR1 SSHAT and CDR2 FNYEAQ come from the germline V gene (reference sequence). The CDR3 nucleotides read TGTGCCAGCAGTACAGGGTTACAAGAGACCCAGTACTTC. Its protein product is CASSTGLQETQYF.

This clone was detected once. The CDR3 DNA sequence: TGTGCCAGCGGACTAACGAGCTCCTACGAGCAGTACTTC. This encodes CASGLTSSYEQYF. The gene calls are TRBV19 and TRBJ2-7; TRBD2 is a possible D gene (6 bases). The germline V and J ends were trimmed by 9 bases and 0 bases, with 12 bases remaining between them. CDR3 size: 13 residues. Germline V lookup: CDR1 LNHDA, CDR2 SQIVND (reference sequence). The full variable domain, with the rest looked up from reference TRBV19 and TRBJ2-7, is DGGITQSPKYLFRKEGQNVTLSCEQNLNHDAMYWYRQDPGQGLRLIYYSQIVNDFQKGDIAEGYSVSREKKESFPLTVTSAQKNPTAFYLCASGLTSSYEQYFGPGTRLTVT.

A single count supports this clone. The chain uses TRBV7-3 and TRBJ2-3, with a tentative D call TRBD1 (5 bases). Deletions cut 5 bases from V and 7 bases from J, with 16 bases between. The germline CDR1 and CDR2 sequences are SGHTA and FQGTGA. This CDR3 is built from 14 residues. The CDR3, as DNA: TGTGCCAGCAGCCTACTGGGGCCCGATAATACGCAGTATTTT. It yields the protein CASSLLGPDNTQYF.

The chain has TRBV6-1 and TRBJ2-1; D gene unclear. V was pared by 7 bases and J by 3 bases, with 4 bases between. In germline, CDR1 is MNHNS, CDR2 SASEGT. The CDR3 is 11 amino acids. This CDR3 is CASTSYNEQFF. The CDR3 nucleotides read TGTGCCAGCACTAGCTACAATGAGCAGTTCTTC.

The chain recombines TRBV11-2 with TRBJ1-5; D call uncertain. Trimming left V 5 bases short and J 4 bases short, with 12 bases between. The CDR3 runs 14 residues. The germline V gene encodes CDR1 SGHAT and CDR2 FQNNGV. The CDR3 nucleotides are TGTGCCAGCAGCCCGCGCAGGTCGAATCAGCCCCAGCATTTT. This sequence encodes CASSPRRSNQPQHF. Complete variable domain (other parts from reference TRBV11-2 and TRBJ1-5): EAGVAQSPRYKIIEKRQSVAFWCNPISGHATLYWYQQILGQGPKLLIQFQNNGVVDDSQLPKDRFSAERLKGVDSTLKIQPAKLEDSAVYLCASSPRRSNQPQHFGDGTRLSIL.

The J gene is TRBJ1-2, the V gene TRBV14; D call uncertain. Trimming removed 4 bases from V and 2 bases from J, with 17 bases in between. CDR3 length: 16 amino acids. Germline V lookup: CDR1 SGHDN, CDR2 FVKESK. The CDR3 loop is CASSPTTLLANYGYTF. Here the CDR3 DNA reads TGTGCCAGCAGCCCTACGACACTCCTTGCCAACTATGGCTACACCTTC.

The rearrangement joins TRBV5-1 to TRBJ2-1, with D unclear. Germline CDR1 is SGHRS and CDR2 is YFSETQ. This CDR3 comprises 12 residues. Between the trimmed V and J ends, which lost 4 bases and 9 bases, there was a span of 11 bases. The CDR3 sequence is CASSNIGGEQFF. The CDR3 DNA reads TGCGCCAGCAGCAACATCGGCGGTGAGCAGTTCTTC.

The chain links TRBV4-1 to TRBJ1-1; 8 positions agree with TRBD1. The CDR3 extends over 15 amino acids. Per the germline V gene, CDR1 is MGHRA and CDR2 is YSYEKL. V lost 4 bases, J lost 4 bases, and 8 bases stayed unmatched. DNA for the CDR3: TGCGCCAGCAGCCGCCCGGACAGGGTGGCCACTGAAGCTTTCTTT. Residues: CASSRPDRVATEAFF.

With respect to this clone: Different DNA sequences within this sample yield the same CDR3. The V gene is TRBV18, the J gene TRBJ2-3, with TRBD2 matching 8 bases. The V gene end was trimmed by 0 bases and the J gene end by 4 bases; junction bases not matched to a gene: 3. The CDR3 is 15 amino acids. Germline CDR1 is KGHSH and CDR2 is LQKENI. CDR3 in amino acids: CASSPPGLGADTQYF. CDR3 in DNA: TGTGCCAGCTCACCACCGGGACTAGGCGCAGATACGCAGTATTTT.

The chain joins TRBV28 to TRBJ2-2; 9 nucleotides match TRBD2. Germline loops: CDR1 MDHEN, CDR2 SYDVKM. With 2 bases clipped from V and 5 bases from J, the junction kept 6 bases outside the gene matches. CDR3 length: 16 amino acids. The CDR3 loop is CASSLIAGVSTGELFF. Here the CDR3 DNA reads TGTGCCAGCAGTTTAATAGCGGGAGTCTCAACCGGGGAGCTGTTTTTT.

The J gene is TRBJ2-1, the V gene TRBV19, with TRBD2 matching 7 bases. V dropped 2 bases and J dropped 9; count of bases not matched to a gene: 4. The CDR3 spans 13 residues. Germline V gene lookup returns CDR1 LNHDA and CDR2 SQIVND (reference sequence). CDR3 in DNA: TGTGCCAGTAGTATAAGCGGGGACGTTGAGCAGTTCTTC. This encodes CASSISGDVEQFF.

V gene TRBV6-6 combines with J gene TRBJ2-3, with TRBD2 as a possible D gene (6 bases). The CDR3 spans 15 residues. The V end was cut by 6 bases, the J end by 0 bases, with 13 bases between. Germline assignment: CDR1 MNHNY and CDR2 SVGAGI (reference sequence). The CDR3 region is CASSRLGTSTDTQYF. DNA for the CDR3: TGTGCCAGCAGCCGACTAGGGACTAGCACAGATACGCAGTATTTT.

As DNA, the CDR3 is TGTGCCAGCAGCCCCGGACAGGATAATCTTGATAGCAATCAGCCCCAGCATTTT. Translation gives CASSPGQDNLDSNQPQHF. The chain employs TRBV21-1 and TRBJ1-5; the D call TRBD1 from the table was never checked on the DNA. TRBV21-1 constitutes a pseudogene. This CDR3 is built from 18 residues.

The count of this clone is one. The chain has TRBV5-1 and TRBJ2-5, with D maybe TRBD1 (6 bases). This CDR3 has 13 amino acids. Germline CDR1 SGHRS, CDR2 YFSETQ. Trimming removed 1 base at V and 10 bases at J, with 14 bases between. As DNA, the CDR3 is TGCGCCAGCAGCTTGATGCAGGGGCAGGACCAGTACTTC. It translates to CASSLMQGQDQYF.

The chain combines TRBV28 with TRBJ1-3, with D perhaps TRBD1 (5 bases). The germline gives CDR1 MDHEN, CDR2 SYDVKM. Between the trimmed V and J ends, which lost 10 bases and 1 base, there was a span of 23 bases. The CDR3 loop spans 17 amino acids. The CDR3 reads CATAGLEVLFSGNTIYF. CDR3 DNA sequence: TGTGCCACGGCGGGACTCGAGGTGCTTTTTTCTGGAAACACCATATATTTT.

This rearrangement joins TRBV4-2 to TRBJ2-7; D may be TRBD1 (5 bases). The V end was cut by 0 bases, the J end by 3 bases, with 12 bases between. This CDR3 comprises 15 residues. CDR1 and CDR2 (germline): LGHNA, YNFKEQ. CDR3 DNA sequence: TGTGCCAGCAGCCAAGATTGGCTAGGGGTCTACGAGCAGTACTTC. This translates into CASSQDWLGVYEQYF.